These 16 T cell receptor beta chains originate from one sample sequenced in a study of T cells in Graves' hyperthyroidism and ophthalmopathy. What was amplified from RNA transcripts were TCR beta CDR3 regions. The primer set for the first-round RT-PCR of the TCR CDR3 was HTBI. One entry per CDR3 protein results from TCRdb running MiXCR on the multiplex PCR reads. The sample includes about 380,000 distinct CDR3 sequences, roughly 14% of them seen just once. Sequenced material: blood. The source is a man in his thirties or forties with Graves' hyperthyroidism that later progressed to Graves' ophthalmopathy.

This clonotype showed up just a few times. A read error may account for a junction end that differs from germline. The V call is TRBV6-9, the J call TRBJ1-1, with no clear D. The CDR3 length is 12 residues. Germline loops: CDR1 MNHGY, CDR2 SVAAGI. The CDR3 loop reads CASNYRNSEAFF. The DNA for the CDR3 is TGTGCCAGCAATTATAGAAACAGTGAAGCTTTCTTT.

Details on this clonotype: This sequence may be a read error, since a much larger clone differs from it by one base. The chain carries TRBV2 and TRBJ2-7; the match to TRBD1 covers 8 bases. CDR3 length equals 15 residues. In germline, CDR1 is SNHLY, CDR2 FYNNEI. J lost 3 bases, V lost 3 bases, and 7 bases had no gene match. CDR3 sequence (DNA): TGTGCCAGCAGTGATGAAGGACAGGGAGGCTACGAGCAGTACTTC. Residues: CASSDEGQGGYEQYF.

This clonotype was found many times. This chain joins TRBV28 and TRBJ2-3, with 8 bases identical to TRBD2. The CDR3 sequence is 19 residues long. V lost 5 bases to trimming and J lost 0 bases; unmatched junction nucleotides: 16. Germline assignment: CDR1 MDHEN and CDR2 SYDVKM. Written as DNA, the CDR3 is TGTGCCAGCAGTCCCCCCGGTAGCGGGGCGTTCACTAGCACAGATACGCAGTATTTT. Its protein is CASSPPGSGAFTSTDTQYF.

The rearrangement uses TRBV7-9 and TRBJ2-2; D perhaps matches TRBD2 (5 bases). Deletions cut 5 bases from V and 3 bases from J, with 25 bases between. CDR3 size: 19 residues. CDR1 is SEHNR, CDR2 FQNEAQ, per germline (reference sequence). This CDR3 reads CASSTRRPNSDLDTGELFF. The CDR3 DNA reads as TGTGCCAGCAGCACTAGACGACCCAATTCGGACCTGGACACCGGGGAGCTGTTTTTT.

This clonotype was picked up many times. The chain links TRBV10-3 to TRBJ1-2; the D is unclear. The CDR3 has 13 residues. V lost 6 bases to trimming and J lost 8 bases, with 16 bases between them. Germline V gene lookup returns CDR1 ENHRY and CDR2 SYGVKD. CDR3 nucleotide sequence: TGTGCCATCAGCCCCGCGGGCAGGCAAGGCTACACCTTC. Translating gives CAISPAGRQGYTF.

This clonotype was seen many times. The chain is built from TRBV2 and TRBJ1-1, with unresolved D. The CDR3 loop spans 11 amino acids. Germline assignment: CDR1 SNHLY and CDR2 FYNNEI. The V gene lost 7 bases and the J gene lost 8 bases, with 11 bases spanning the gap. The CDR3 spells CASIQIYEAFF. The CDR3 nucleotides read TGTGCCAGCATACAGATATACGAAGCTTTCTTT. The whole variable domain, filled in from reference TRBV2 and TRBJ1-1, reads EPEVTQTPSHQVTQMGQEVILRCVPISNHLYFYWYRQILGQKVEFLVSFYNNEISEKSEIFDDQFSVERPDGSNFTLKIRSTKLEDSAMYFCASIQIYEAFFGQGTRLTVV.

The sample holds a few counts of this clonotype. The J gene is TRBJ2-7, the V gene TRBV20-1, with 9 bases matching TRBD2. V lost 3 bases, J lost 2 bases, and 5 bases stayed unmatched. The CDR3 contains 14 residues. Germline-derived CDR1 and CDR2 are DFQATT and SNEGSKA (reference sequence). CDR3 region: CSASSGGYPYEQYF. The CDR3 DNA follows: TGCAGTGCTAGCAGCGGGGGGTACCCCTACGAGCAGTACTTC.

The table lists this clonotype with many counts. The chain uses TRBV12-3 or TRBV12-4 and TRBJ2-7, with 12 bases fitting TRBD1. The CDR3 sequence is 16 residues long. The junction had 7 bases not matched to a gene; V was cut back by 0 bases and J by 7 bases. The CDR3 nucleotides are TGTGCCAGCAGTTTAGCTCCGGGACAGGGGGCGTTGGAGCAGTACTTC. Amino acids: CASSLAPGQGALEQYF.

The sample holds many counts of this clonotype. V usage is TRBV11-3 and J usage is TRBJ2-1; D uncertain. The CDR3 sequence is 16 residues long. Deletions cut 4 bases from V and 0 bases from J, with 13 bases between. Germline CDR1 reads SGHNT; CDR2 reads YENEEA. The CDR3 sequence: CASSSWYTSSYNEQFF. The CDR3 nucleotides read TGTGCCAGCAGCTCCTGGTATACCTCCTCCTACAATGAGCAGTTCTTC. Full variable domain (outside the CDR3, taken from reference TRBV11-3 and TRBJ2-1): EAGVVQSPRYKIIEKKQPVAFWCNPISGHNTLYWYLQNLGQGPELLIRYENEEAVDDSQLPKDRFSAERLKGVDSTLKIQPAELGDSAVYLCASSSWYTSSYNEQFFGPGTRLTVL.

This clonotype was seen a handful of times. The CDR3 nucleotides are TGTGCCAGTAGTGTCAATTTCAGGGGGCGCGTGGAGACCCAGTACTTC. It is translated as CASSVNFRGRVETQYF. The chain employs TRBV19 and TRBJ2-5, with TRBD1 matching over 8 bases. CDR1 is LNHDA, CDR2 SQIVND, per germline (reference sequence). The CDR3 totals 16 residues. V lost 5 bases and J lost 5; bases outside the gene matches: 13. The complete variable domain, with remaining parts taken from reference TRBV19 and TRBJ2-5, reads DGGITQSPKYLFRKEGQNVTLSCEQNLNHDAMYWYRQDPGQGLRLIYYSQIVNDFQKGDIAEGYSVSREKKESFPLTVTSAQKNPTAFYLCASSVNFRGRVETQYFGPGTRLLVL.

The chain carries TRBV20-1 and TRBJ2-1; D is unclear. The ends were cut back, 5 bases at V and 5 bases at J, with 16 bases in the middle. Germline V gene data show CDR1 as DFQATT and CDR2 as SNEGSKA (reference sequence). The CDR3 loop spans 14 amino acids. This CDR3 reads CSASNPVGDNEQFF. CDR3 DNA sequence: TGCAGTGCTTCCAACCCCGTCGGTGACAATGAGCAGTTCTTC.

The chain links TRBV7-2 to TRBJ1-1, with unresolved D. Germline CDR1 SGHTA, CDR2 FQGNSA. The CDR3 is 13 residues long. V lost 6 bases to trimming and J lost 5 bases, with 13 bases between them. Written as DNA, the CDR3 is TGTGCCAGCAGTTTATCGGGTCGGACTGAAGCTTTCTTT. Protein: CASSLSGRTEAFF.

This clonotype was counted many times. The chain combines TRBV12-3 or TRBV12-4 with TRBJ1-1; D might be TRBD1 (5 bases). This CDR3 is 14 amino acids long. V was trimmed by 6 bases and J by 0 bases, leaving 11 bases between them. CDR3 DNA sequence: TGTGCCAGCAGCTCAACAGGTATGAACACTGAAGCTTTCTTT. Translated: CASSSTGMNTEAFF.

This clonotype was counted ten times or more. The CDR3 here is CASSGTGVGYTF. In DNA form, the CDR3 reads TGTGCCAGCAGCGGGACAGGGGTTGGCTACACCTTC. This rearrangement joins TRBV9 to TRBJ1-2, with 9 bases identical to TRBD1. Trimming at V came to 3 bases and at J to 7 bases, leaving 1 base not matched to a gene. Germline V CDR1 and CDR2: SGDLS, YYNGEE. The CDR3 is 12 amino acids.

This clonotype was recorded a few times. The chain has TRBV7-9 and TRBJ2-2; TRBD2 matches at 10 bases. The CDR3 extends over 18 amino acids. Germline V gene lookup returns CDR1 SEHNR and CDR2 FQNEAQ (reference sequence). V shed 6 bases and J 9 bases; nucleotides not matched to a gene: 19. The CDR3 sequence: CASRPHALAGIEHRELFF. The CDR3 nucleotides read TGTGCCAGCAGACCGCACGCACTAGCGGGGATCGAACACCGGGAGCTGTTTTTT.

This clonotype appeared many times. This sequence joins TRBV6-1 and TRBJ1-1; a possible D gene is TRBD1 (5 bases). Trimming removed 6 bases from V and 1 base from J, with 15 bases in between. CDR1 is MNHNS, CDR2 SASEGT, per germline. The CDR3 runs 15 residues. In DNA, the CDR3 is TGTGCCAGCAGACGACCAGGGAACCGGAACACTGAAGCTTTCTTT. It yields the protein CASRRPGNRNTEAFF.